The 14 T cell receptor beta chains presented below share a single source sample, sequenced in a study of chronic HIV infection and antiretroviral therapy. Via MiXCR, TCRdb re-called the 5' RACE reads, giving one row per CDR3 protein. The sample records 45,000 to 60,000 distinct CDR3 sequences, about 18% being singletons. The sample comprised peripheral blood. The source is an adult who had HIV and had not received antiretroviral therapy, or was an uninfected healthy control (not recorded which).

This clonotype has just a few counts. V usage is TRBV29-1 and J usage is TRBJ2-7, with 14 bases aligning to TRBD2. With V trimmed by 3 bases and J by 3 bases, 10 bases remained unmatched. This CDR3 is built from 17 residues. Germline V CDR1 and CDR2: SQVTM, ANQGSEA. The CDR3 here is CSVDGTSGSTSVYEQYF. The CDR3 DNA reads TGCAGCGTTGACGGGACTAGCGGGAGTACCTCGGTCTACGAGCAGTACTTC.

The chain joins TRBV28 to TRBJ1-5; D is undetermined. The CDR3 totals 13 residues. Germline CDR1 MDHEN, CDR2 SYDVKM. The V end lost 1 base, the J end lost 7 bases, and 8 bases lay between the germline ends. Here the CDR3 reads CASSLSGQQPQHF. The CDR3 DNA is TGTGCCAGCAGTTTATCTGGGCAACAGCCCCAGCATTTT.

The chain is built from TRBV28 and TRBJ1-6; D remains unclear. Germline loops: CDR1 MDHEN, CDR2 SYDVKM. Trimming shortened V by 8 bases and J by 16 bases, and 21 bases separated the two germline ends. The CDR3 has 13 amino acids. The CDR3 DNA follows: TGTGCCAGCTTCCTTCGGGGTAGGACGGATCTCCACTTT. Protein product: CASFLRGRTDLHF.

This chain connects TRBV12-3 or TRBV12-4 to TRBJ2-7; TRBD1 agrees at 7 bases. There are 15 residues in the CDR3. Unmatched junction bases numbered 2, after V lost 0 bases and J lost 0 bases. The DNA of the CDR3 is TGTGCCAGCAGTTTAGCAGGGGGCGGCTCCTACGAGCAGTACTTC. Its translation: CASSLAGGGSYEQYF.

This clonotype turned up a few times. DNA for the CDR3: TGCAGCGTTGAACGAGAAGCGGTCTACAATGAGCAGTTCTTC. Residues: CSVEREAVYNEQFF. This rearrangement joins TRBV29-1 to TRBJ2-1; D may be TRBD2 (5 bases). This CDR3 spans 14 amino acids. Germline CDR1 SQVTM, CDR2 ANQGSEA. The V end lost 2 bases, the J end lost 3 bases, and 11 bases lay between the germline ends.

This sequence joins TRBV2 and TRBJ2-3, with D possibly being TRBD1 or TRBD2 (5 bases each). Germline V CDR1 and CDR2: SNHLY, FYNNEI. This CDR3 has 13 residues. V shed 10 bases and J shed 1 base, with 12 bases lying between them. CDR3 in DNA: TGTGCCACCCAGGGACCATGCACAGATACGCAGTATTTT. Translating it yields CATQGPCTDTQYF. Full variable domain (outside the CDR3, taken from reference TRBV2 and TRBJ2-3): EPEVTQTPSHQVTQMGQEVILRCVPISNHLYFYWYRQILGQKVEFLVSFYNNEISEKSEIFDDQFSVERPDGSNFTLKIRSTKLEDSAMYFCATQGPCTDTQYFGPGTRLTVL.

The chain has TRBV5-1 and TRBJ2-5; 7 nucleotides align to TRBD1. Germline V gene sequence: CDR1 SGHRS, CDR2 YFSETQ. V shed 4 bases and J 2 bases; nucleotides not matched to a gene: 2. The CDR3 loop spans 13 amino acids. The CDR3 bases are TGCGCCAGCAGCCCGGGACAGCAAGAGACCCAGTACTTC. Protein: CASSPGQQETQYF.

This clonotype was observed a few times. The chain is built from TRBV12-3 or TRBV12-4 and TRBJ2-7; TRBD1 might be the D (6 bases). V was trimmed by 6 bases and J by 6 bases, leaving 15 bases between them. This CDR3 has 13 residues. CDR3 protein: CASRPGTPSEQYF. Here the CDR3 DNA reads TGTGCCAGCAGACCCGGGACACCTAGCGAGCAGTACTTC.

V and J are TRBV11-3 and TRBJ2-3, with D possibly matching TRBD1 (6 bases). Trimming shortened V by 10 bases and J by 0 bases, and 20 bases separated the two germline ends. Germline V gives CDR1 SGHNT, CDR2 YENEEA. The CDR3 extends over 16 amino acids. CDR3 region: CATSYGGWTSTDTQYF. CDR3 coding DNA: TGTGCCACCTCCTATGGGGGCTGGACTAGCACAGATACGCAGTATTTT.

This clonotype was recorded a few times. The gene calls are TRBV28 and TRBJ1-5; a weak D match, TRBD1 (5 bases). Germline V CDR1 and CDR2: MDHEN, SYDVKM. V lost 5 bases and J 4 bases, leaving 12 bases between the germline ends. The CDR3 length is 14 residues. CDR3 amino acids: CASSAPQVNQPQHF. CDR3 DNA sequence: TGTGCCAGCAGTGCCCCACAGGTGAATCAGCCCCAGCATTTT.

This clonotype appeared a few times. The V and J genes are TRBV20-1 and TRBJ2-1; TRBD2 might be the D (6 bases). The CDR3 runs to 13 residues. V was cut by 4 bases and J by 12 bases, with 19 bases left in between. Germline CDR1 is DFQATT and CDR2 is SNEGSKA (reference sequence). The CDR3 loop reads CSAMIGSLGGQFF. The CDR3 DNA reads as TGCAGTGCTATGATAGGGTCCTTGGGGGGGCAGTTCTTC.

This clonotype was recorded a few times. The chain joins TRBV5-1 to TRBJ2-1; D call uncertain. Germline CDR1 reads SGHRS; CDR2 reads YFSETQ. CDR3 length: 14 amino acids. V was cut by 3 bases and J by 7 bases, with 14 bases left in between. The CDR3 sequence is CASSSRTNNNEQFF. The CDR3 region has the DNA TGCGCCAGCAGCTCTAGGACCAACAATAATGAGCAGTTCTTC. The full variable domain, in which reference TRBV5-1 and TRBJ2-1 provide the parts outside the CDR3, is KAGVTQTPRYLIKTRGQQVTLSCSPISGHRSVSWYQQTPGQGLQFLFEYFSETQRNKGNFPGRFSGRQFSNSRSEMNVSTLELGDSALYLCASSSRTNNNEQFFGPGTRLTVL.

The V call is TRBV28, the J call TRBJ2-7; D may be TRBD1 (6 bases). Germline values: CDR1 MDHEN, CDR2 SYDVKM. This CDR3 region has 16 residues. V was cut by 4 bases and J by 5 bases, with 21 bases left in between. The CDR3 region is CASSSKPGPPGDEQYF. In nucleotides, the CDR3 is TGTGCCAGCAGTTCAAAACCCGGGCCCCCAGGGGACGAGCAGTACTTC.

This clonotype was observed once. CDR3 bases: TGCAGTGCCCCTCCCCAGGCAGCTGAGATCTATGGCTACACCTTC. Translation: CSAPPQAAEIYGYTF. The V call is TRBV20-1, the J call TRBJ1-2; D is unclear. The CDR3 spans 15 residues. V was clipped by 6 bases and J by 4 bases, with 21 bases between them. The germline V gene has CDR1 DFQATT and CDR2 SNEGSKA (reference sequence).